Each of the 6 T cell receptor beta chains below was sequenced from the same sample in a study of cytomegalovirus exposure and HLA in healthy donors. The PCR was carried out with 60 Vbeta primers and 13 Jbeta primers. Method: immunoSEQ multiplex PCR; TCRdb's copy keeps in-frame clones and lacks some. This table has about 140,000 clones, 82% appearing once. The sequenced material came from PBMCs. The receptor source for this set is a man younger than 40 in good health and CMV-seropositive.

Comments on this clone: Other DNA sequences in this specimen translate into the identical CDR3. CDR3: CASSLAYSSPYEQYF. As DNA, the CDR3 is TGTGCCAGCAGCTTAGCCTACAGTTCCCCCTACGAGCAGTACTTC. The chain recombines TRBV7-9 with TRBJ2-7; no clear D gene. The germline V and J ends were trimmed by 0 bases and 2 bases, with 11 bases remaining between them. This CDR3 is 15 amino acids long. CDR1 SEHNR and CDR2 FQNEAQ come from the germline V gene (reference sequence).

The CDR3 DNA is TGTGCCAGCAGCCAAGGATTACGAGAATACTCTGGGGCCAACGTCCTGACTTTC. Encoded protein: CASSQGLREYSGANVLTF. The rearrangement uses TRBV14 and TRBJ2-6; no definite D call. The V gene lost 1 base and the J gene lost 0 bases, with 13 bases spanning the gap. The CDR3 sequence is 18 residues long. CDR1 and CDR2 from the germline V gene are SGHDN and FVKESK.

This chain joins TRBV29-1 and TRBJ2-7; D may be TRBD1 (5 bases). Trimming removed 7 bases at V and 1 base at J, with 8 bases between. Germline CDR1 SQVTM, CDR2 ANQGSEA. The CDR3 totals 11 residues. Written as DNA, the CDR3 is TGCAGCGCGACAGAGTCCTACGAGCAGTACTTC. It is translated as CSATESYEQYF.

This clone has just one count. V and J are TRBV23-1 and TRBJ2-5; 8 nucleotides agree with TRBD2. TRBV23-1 is an open reading frame, and its role is uncertain. V lost 2 bases to trimming and J lost 5 bases; unmatched junction nucleotides: 10. The CDR3 covers 16 residues. For the CDR3, the DNA is TGCGCCAGCAGTCAAAAAGAGCGGGGGCTTTGGGAGACCCAGTACTTC. As protein: CASSQKERGLWETQYF.

V and J are TRBV7-8 and TRBJ2-7, with a tentative D call TRBD2 (6 bases). CDR1 is SGHVS, CDR2 FQNEAQ, per germline. V was pared by 4 bases and J by 3 bases, with 13 bases between. This CDR3 is built from 14 residues. This CDR3 reads CASSSGTFYYEQYF. The CDR3 DNA reads as TGTGCCAGCAGCTCCGGGACTTTCTACTACGAGCAGTACTTC.

The chain has TRBV27 and TRBJ2-5; unclear D gene. V was trimmed by 5 bases and J by 7 bases, leaving 17 bases between them. There are 14 residues in the CDR3. Germline lookup yields CDR1 MNHEY and CDR2 SMNVEV (reference sequence). The CDR3 here is CASSPGFTRWTQYF. The CDR3 DNA sequence: TGTGCCAGCAGTCCAGGTTTTACCCGGTGGACCCAGTACTTC.